This is a list of T cell receptor beta chains from one sample in a study of HIV-infected patients and healthy controls. TCRdb reprocessed the 5' RACE reads via MiXCR and lists one record per CDR3 protein. The sample comprises approximately 67,000 distinct CDR3 sequences, less than 20% of which are singletons, and under 6% rests with the top ten. The material sequenced was CD4+ T cells from blood. The receptors originated from a human donor in good health. CDR3s include the opening cysteine and the closing phenylalanine or tryptophan. Each record gives: clone size, V gene, D gene, J gene, CDR3 protein, CDR3 DNA. The D gene is left open where the match is weak. Part of the rows lack a size; the others show once, few, many or a class for expanded clones.

>many|TRBV12-3/TRBV12-4|-|TRBJ2-6
CASSTLSGANVLTF
TGTGCCAGCAGTACACTCTCTGGGGCCAACGTCCTGACTTTC
>many|TRBV24-1|-|TRBJ1-6
CATSDTSQDRTAGNSPLHF
TGTGCCACCAGTGACACATCTCAGGACCGGACGGCCGGTAATTCACCCCTCCACTTT
>many|TRBV12-3/TRBV12-4|-|TRBJ1-4
CASSFQAGVEKLFF
TGTGCCAGCAGCTTTCAGGCGGGGGTGGAAAAACTGTTTTTT
>few|TRBV4-2|-|TRBJ1-6
CASSHALSTTNSPLHF
TGTGCCAGCAGCCATGCCTTAAGTACTACTAATTCACCCCTCCACTTT
>many|TRBV18|TRBD1|TRBJ2-1
CASSPDRVVVNEQFF
TGTGCCAGCTCACCGGACAGGGTTGTCGTAAATGAGCAGTTCTTC
>-|TRBV19|-|TRBJ2-1
CASSLPGLTNNEQFF
TGTGCCAGTAGCCTTCCGGGACTCACTAACAATGAGCAGTTCTTC
>-|TRBV24-1|-|TRBJ1-1
CATSDSGKGYTEAFF
TGTGCCACCAGTGATTCGGGGAAAGGGTACACTGAAGCTTTCTTT
>many|TRBV29-1|TRBD1|TRBJ1-2
CSVEDKTGYGYTF
TGCAGCGTTGAAGATAAGACAGGGTATGGCTACACCTTC
>-|TRBV6-6|-|TRBJ2-3
CASSDRDTQYF
TGTGCCAGCAGTGACAGAGATACGCAGTATTTT
>once|TRBV19|-|TRBJ1-1
CASSIGQGSTEAFF
TGTGCCAGTAGTATAGGCCAGGGGAGCACTGAAGCTTTCTTT
>-|TRBV2|-|TRBJ2-3
CASSDTGLGTDTQYF
TGTGCCAGCAGTGATACGGGCTTAGGCACAGATACGCAGTATTTT
>few|TRBV5-1|TRBD1|TRBJ1-2
CASSLIMGQTGYTF
TGCGCCAGCAGCTTAATAATGGGACAGACCGGCTACACCTTC
>many|TRBV10-3|TRBD2|TRBJ2-1
CAISDLPSGGINEQFF
TGTGCCATCAGTGATCTTCCTAGCGGGGGGATCAATGAGCAGTTCTTC
>-|TRBV6-5|-|TRBJ2-2
CASRTFWGNTGELFF
TGTGCCAGCAGGACTTTTTGGGGGAACACCGGGGAGCTGTTTTTT
>once|TRBV20-1|-|TRBJ2-3
CSATGIPENRDTQYF
TGCAGTGCTACCGGTATTCCGGAGAACCGGGATACGCAGTATTTT
>many|TRBV11-2|-|TRBJ1-1
CASSLSWTGRDTEAFF
TGTGCCAGCAGCTTATCTTGGACGGGGAGGGACACTGAAGCTTTCTTT
>few|TRBV20-1|TRBD1|TRBJ2-7
CSARPPPGQGSLYEQYF
TGCAGTGCTAGACCCCCTCCGGGACAGGGGTCCCTCTACGAGCAGTACTTC
>few|TRBV4-2|-|TRBJ1-1
CASRHLAISGTEAFF
TGTGCCAGCAGGCACCTCGCCATATCGGGCACTGAAGCTTTCTTT
>-|TRBV19|-|TRBJ2-1
CASSSRSQGKNEQFF
TGTGCCAGTAGTTCGAGGTCCCAGGGGAAAAATGAGCAGTTCTTC
>few|TRBV5-8|TRBD1|TRBJ1-1
CASSPKQKSPTGGRRKAFF
TGTGCCAGCAGCCCCAAACAAAAAAGCCCTACAGGGGGCCGAAGGAAAGCTTTCTTT
>many|TRBV28|TRBD1|TRBJ2-7
CASSERGTGRGEQYF
TGTGCCAGCAGTGAGAGAGGGACAGGGAGGGGCGAGCAGTACTTC
>many|TRBV28|TRBD2|TRBJ2-5
CASSPSRGGQETQYF
TGTGCTAGCAGTCCTTCACGGGGGGGCCAAGAGACCCAGTACTTC
>-|TRBV12-3/TRBV12-4|-|TRBJ2-4
CASSLFGQGMAKNIQYF
TGTGCCAGCAGTTTATTTGGGCAGGGGATGGCCAAAAACATTCAGTACTTC
>-|TRBV5-1|-|TRBJ1-5
CASSFTLGNQPQHF
TGCGCCAGCAGCTTTACCCTGGGCAATCAGCCCCAGCATTTT
>-|TRBV6-2/TRBV6-3|-|TRBJ1-5
CASSYWSGDQPQHF
TGTGCCAGCAGTTATTGGTCAGGGGATCAGCCCCAGCATTTT
>-|TRBV19|-|TRBJ1-1
CASSSGRGNTEAFF
TGTGCCAGTAGTTCGGGGAGGGGGAACACTGAAGCTTTCTTT
>few|TRBV12-5|-|TRBJ2-7
CASGWIHLRRDCNEQYF
TGTGCTAGTGGTTGGATTCACCTCCGGAGGGATTGCAACGAGCAGTACTTC
>-|TRBV4-3|TRBD1|TRBJ2-7
CASSKKGGAAYEQYF
TGCGCCAGCAGCAAAAAAGGGGGCGCAGCCTACGAGCAGTACTTC
>-|TRBV2|TRBD1|TRBJ2-7
CASRRTGGIDEQYF
TGTGCCAGCAGGCGGACAGGGGGCATCGACGAGCAGTACTTC
>many|TRBV6-2/TRBV6-3|TRBD1|TRBJ2-6
CASSYPGTGVSGANVLTF
TGTGCCAGCAGTTACCCCGGGACAGGAGTCTCTGGGGCCAACGTCCTGACTTTC
>many|TRBV12-3/TRBV12-4|TRBD1|TRBJ2-2
CASRPTGSAGELFF
TGTGCCAGCAGACCGACAGGGTCGGCCGGGGAGCTGTTTTTT
>-|TRBV6-2/TRBV6-3|-|TRBJ2-2
CASRLSEGTTGELFF
TGTGCCAGCAGACTTAGCGAGGGGACCACCGGGGAGCTGTTTTTT
>few|TRBV7-9|-|TRBJ1-4
CASSHREQGKNEKLFF
TGTGCCAGCAGCCACAGGGAGCAGGGCAAAAATGAAAAACTGTTTTTT
>many|TRBV29-1|-|TRBJ2-7
CSAGRGRNEQYF
TGCAGCGCCGGTCGTGGGCGGAACGAGCAGTACTTC
>few|TRBV29-1|TRBD2|TRBJ2-7
CSASMAGGPVEQYF
TGCAGCGCTAGCATGGCGGGAGGGCCGGTAGAGCAGTACTTC
>-|TRBV5-4|-|TRBJ1-1
CASSSWGVSAGRAFF
TGTGCCAGCAGCTCTTGGGGGGTATCCGCAGGGCGAGCTTTCTTT
>many|TRBV30|-|TRBJ2-6
CAWSVLLGRAGANVLTF
TGTGCCTGGAGTGTGCTACTGGGTAGGGCTGGGGCCAACGTCCTGACTTTC
>few|TRBV12-3/TRBV12-4|-|TRBJ2-1
CASSLAHTGLPQFF
TGTGCCAGCAGTTTAGCGCATACAGGCCTTCCGCAGTTCTTC
>many|TRBV20-1|-|TRBJ1-3
CSAHDRREGPGNTIYF
TGCAGTGCTCATGACCGACGGGAAGGGCCTGGAAACACCATATATTTT
>few|TRBV28|-|TRBJ1-5
CASSRSSGNQPQHF
TGTGCCAGCAGCCGTAGTAGTGGCAATCAGCCCCAGCATTTT